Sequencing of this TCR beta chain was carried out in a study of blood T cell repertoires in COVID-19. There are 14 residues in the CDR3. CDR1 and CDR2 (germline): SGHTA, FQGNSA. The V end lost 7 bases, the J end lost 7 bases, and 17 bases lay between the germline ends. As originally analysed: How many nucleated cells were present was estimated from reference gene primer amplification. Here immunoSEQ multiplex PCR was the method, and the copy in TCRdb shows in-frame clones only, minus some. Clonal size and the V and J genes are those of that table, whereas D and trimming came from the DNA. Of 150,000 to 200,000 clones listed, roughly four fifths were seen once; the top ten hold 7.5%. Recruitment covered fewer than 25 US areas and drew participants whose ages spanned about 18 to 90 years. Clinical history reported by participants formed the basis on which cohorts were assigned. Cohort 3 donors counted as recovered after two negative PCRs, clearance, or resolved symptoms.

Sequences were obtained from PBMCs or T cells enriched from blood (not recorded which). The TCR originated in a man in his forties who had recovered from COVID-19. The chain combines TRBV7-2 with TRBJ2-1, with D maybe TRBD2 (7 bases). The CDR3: CASTFGGRRNEQFF. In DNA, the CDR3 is TGTGCCAGCACCTTCGGGGGGCGGCGGAATGAGCAGTTCTTC.